These 25 T cell receptor beta chains were sequenced from one sample in a study of blood T cell repertoires in COVID-19. Measured with immunoSEQ multiplex PCR; TCRdb has only the in-frame clones, and not every one. The data show about 500,000 clones, roughly 89% seen once. The source material was peripheral blood. Receptors were obtained from a young man with COVID-19, enrolled during active disease.

This chain links TRBV6-5 with TRBJ1-5; perhaps TRBD1 as D (6 bases). Trimming left V 6 bases short and J 6 bases short, with 15 bases between. The CDR3 loop spans 14 amino acids. Germline V gene sequence: CDR1 MNHEY, CDR2 SVGAGI. The CDR3 reads CASRHEGGSQPQHF. The CDR3 DNA is TGTGCCAGCAGACATGAGGGGGGGAGTCAGCCCCAGCATTTT.

This clone was detected only once. The chain couples TRBV30 to TRBJ2-3, with TRBD2 matching 7 bases. Trimming at V came to 4 bases and at J to 0 bases, leaving 4 bases not matched to a gene. The CDR3 has 14 residues. Germline CDR1 is GTSNPN and CDR2 is SVGIG (reference sequence). CDR3 coding DNA: TGTGCCTGGAACCCGGGACTAAGCACAGATACGCAGTATTTT. It translates to CAWNPGLSTDTQYF.

The V gene is TRBV4-1, the J gene TRBJ2-6; D is possibly TRBD1 (6 bases). Looked up from germline, CDR1 is MGHRA and CDR2 is YSYEKL. This CDR3 contains 15 residues. Between the trimmed V and J ends, which lost 4 bases and 2 bases, there was a span of 9 bases. CDR3 bases: TGCGCCAGCAGCCTCCAGGGGACTGGGGCCAACGTCCTGACTTTC. Translation: CASSLQGTGANVLTF.

The gene calls are TRBV15 and TRBJ1-1; maybe TRBD1 (6 bases). With 0 bases removed from V and 13 bases from J, the gap between germline ends came to 21 bases. Germline values: CDR1 LNHNV, CDR2 YYDKDF (reference sequence). This CDR3 contains 15 residues. Here the CDR3 reads CATSRDRPGVRLGFF. The DNA for the CDR3 is TGTGCCACCAGCAGAGATCGGCCAGGGGTAAGGCTTGGTTTCTTT.

The rearrangement links TRBV7-2 to TRBJ1-4, with 7 bases aligning to TRBD1. Germline V lookup: CDR1 SGHTA, CDR2 FQGNSA. This CDR3 has 16 amino acids. The V segment lost 5 bases and the J segment 8 bases; nucleotides outside the gene matches: 14. This CDR3 is CASSTGTAGLEEKLFF. Written as DNA, the CDR3 is TGTGCCAGCAGCACTGGGACAGCCGGGTTGGAGGAAAAACTGTTTTTT.

The CDR3, as DNA: TGCAGCGTTGAGACAGGCAGCTCCTACGAGCAGTACTTC. Its protein is CSVETGSSYEQYF. This chain joins TRBV29-1 and TRBJ2-7; possibly TRBD1 for D (6 bases). The ends were cut back, 3 bases at V and 0 bases at J, with 9 bases in the middle. Germline V lookup: CDR1 SQVTM, CDR2 ANQGSEA. The CDR3 extends over 13 amino acids.

DNA of the CDR3: TGTGCCAGCAGTCGGGGGATCGGAACCTACAATGAGCAGTTCTTC. Translation: CASSRGIGTYNEQFF. The chain couples TRBV6-5 to TRBJ2-1; weak D call: TRBD2 (6 bases). The CDR3 extends over 15 amino acids. Trimming cost V 5 bases and J 2 bases, with 13 bases left between them. Germline values: CDR1 MNHEY, CDR2 SVGAGI.

For this clone: Other DNA sequences in this sample translate to the same CDR3. The chain employs TRBV11-2 and TRBJ2-7; D remains ambiguous. This CDR3 has 13 amino acids. V was cut by 3 bases and J by 0 bases, with 6 bases left in between. Germline CDR1 and CDR2: SGHAT and FQNNGV. The CDR3, as DNA: TGTGCCAGCAGCTTCGGTGGCTCCTACGAGCAGTACTTC. Amino acid sequence: CASSFGGSYEQYF.

DNA of the CDR3: TGTGCCAGCAGCCAAGATCTGAGCGGGGGGTTACAAGAGACCCAGTACTTC. It encodes CASSQDLSGGLQETQYF. The V call is TRBV4-2, the J call TRBJ2-5, with 9 positions matching TRBD2. Germline V gene data show CDR1 as LGHNA and CDR2 as YNFKEQ. This CDR3 spans 17 amino acids. The J segment lost 2 bases and the V segment lost 0 bases, leaving 7 bases of the junction unmatched.

The chain joins TRBV5-6 to TRBJ2-3, with 13 bases aligning to TRBD2. The CDR3 extends over 15 amino acids. Germline loops: CDR1 SGHDT, CDR2 YYEEEE. Trimming removed 4 bases from V and 4 bases from J; junction bases left unmatched: 3. The CDR3 nucleotides read TGTGCCAGCAGCCCACTAGCGGGAGGGGCAGATACGCAGTATTTT. Translation: CASSPLAGGADTQYF.

This clone occurred a few times. The chain couples TRBV12-5 to TRBJ2-1, with 10 bases matching TRBD2. Germline loops: CDR1 LGHNT, CDR2 FRNRAP. This CDR3 region has 17 residues. V trimming: 2 bases; J trimming: 6 bases; junction bases outside the gene matches: 10. The CDR3 protein is CASGLNALAGYFNEQFF. The CDR3 coding sequence is TGTGCTAGTGGTTTGAACGCACTAGCGGGATATTTCAATGAGCAGTTCTTC.

This clone was counted many times. This chain uses TRBV6-1 with TRBJ1-1; D uncertain. Germline CDR1 and CDR2: MNHNS and SASEGT. This CDR3 has 11 amino acids. V was trimmed by 0 bases and J by 8 bases, leaving 4 bases between them. CDR3 coding DNA: TGTGCCAGCAGTGAAGCGCGAGAAGCTTTCTTT. As protein: CASSEAREAFF.

The rearrangement uses TRBV28 and TRBJ1-2; the match to TRBD1 covers 7 bases. Germline CDR1 reads MDHEN; CDR2 reads SYDVKM. J was trimmed by 2 bases and V by 3 bases; bases with no gene match: 3. CDR3 length: 14 amino acids. CDR3 protein: CASSFMTGNYGYTF. The CDR3 DNA is TGTGCCAGCAGTTTCATGACAGGGAACTATGGCTACACCTTC.

V and J are TRBV2 and TRBJ2-2; 7 bases align to TRBD1. Trimming at V came to 5 bases and at J to 2 bases, leaving 5 bases not matched to a gene. The CDR3 has 15 amino acids. The germline V gene has CDR1 SNHLY and CDR2 FYNNEI. The CDR3 nucleotides are TGTGCCAGCAGTTACGACAGGGTAAACACCGGGGAGCTGTTTTTT. This codes for CASSYDRVNTGELFF.

The chain links TRBV25-1 to TRBJ2-5; D may be TRBD2 (6 bases). The V gene's germline CDR1 is MGHDK and CDR2 SYGVNS. Trimming shortened V by 6 bases and J by 0 bases, and 17 bases separated the two germline ends. The length of the CDR3 is 16 residues. The chain's CDR3 is CASSEGVGGNQETQYF. In nucleotides, the CDR3 is TGTGCCAGCAGCGAAGGGGTGGGCGGGAACCAAGAGACCCAGTACTTC.

CDR3 protein: CAWSGGAPLHF. DNA of the CDR3: TGTGCCTGGAGTGGAGGAGCACCCCTCCACTTT. The chain has TRBV30 and TRBJ1-6, with D uncertain. The CDR3 length is 11 residues. Trimming removed 1 base from V and 11 bases from J, with 6 bases in between. The germline V gene has CDR1 GTSNPN and CDR2 SVGIG (reference sequence).

The sample holds one count of this clone. The chain has TRBV27 and TRBJ1-2; D is uncertain. Deletions cut 0 bases from V and 0 bases from J, with 8 bases between. CDR1 is MNHEY, CDR2 SMNVEV, per germline (reference sequence). This CDR3 is built from 15 residues. The CDR3 loop is CASSLSVNSNYGYTF. The CDR3 coding sequence is TGTGCCAGCAGTTTATCGGTCAACTCTAACTATGGCTACACCTTC.

The chain carries TRBV23-1 and TRBJ2-5, with TRBD2 identical over 12 bases. TRBV23-1 is an ORF, with its function uncertain. The CDR3 has 23 amino acids. Losses at the gene ends were 7 bases for V and 1 base for J; bases not matched to a gene: 28. CDR3 in DNA: TGCGCCAGCAACCACCTACCGACCTCCAGGACTAGCGGGGCCTCCTATATCCAAGAGACCCAGTACTTC. Protein sequence: CASNHLPTSRTSGASYIQETQYF.

About this clone: The identical CDR3 is also encoded by other nucleotide sequences in the sample. The genes are TRBV5-1 and TRBJ2-3, with a possible D match to TRBD1 (5 bases). The CDR3 totals 15 residues. Trimming took off 4 bases at V and 0 bases at J, with 12 bases between the two ends. CDR1 is SGHRS, CDR2 YFSETQ, per germline. The CDR3 DNA sequence: TGCGCCAGCAGCCCTGACAGCACTAGCACAGATACGCAGTATTTT. Its protein product is CASSPDSTSTDTQYF.

The chain links TRBV14 to TRBJ2-1; D uncertain. CDR1 is SGHDN and CDR2 is FVKESK in the germline V gene. The CDR3 runs to 14 residues. Trimming took 0 bases from V and 6 from J, leaving 9 bases between them. CDR3 residues: CASSQDLAANEQFF. The CDR3 nucleotides are TGTGCCAGCAGCCAAGATCTTGCGGCCAATGAGCAGTTCTTC.

The rearrangement uses TRBV6-5 and TRBJ2-5; D gene unclear. CDR1 is MNHEY and CDR2 is SVGAGI in the germline V gene. V dropped 2 bases and J dropped 4 bases, with 8 bases sitting between them. The CDR3 loop spans 13 amino acids. DNA for the CDR3: TGTGCCAGCAGTTACGAATGGAGAGAGACCCAGTACTTC. Translation gives CASSYEWRETQYF.

The rearrangement links TRBV5-1 to TRBJ2-6; 8 bases map to TRBD2. Germline-derived CDR1 and CDR2 are SGHRS and YFSETQ. The CDR3 loop spans 18 amino acids. V dropped 0 bases and J dropped 2; count of bases not matched to a gene: 7. In nucleotides, the CDR3 is TGCGCCAGCAGCTTGGCCGACCGGGGGGGCCCTGGGGCCAACGTCCTGACTTTC. Protein sequence: CASSLADRGGPGANVLTF.

This clone came up once. The chain is built from TRBV18 and TRBJ1-4, with 7 bases aligning to TRBD1. The CDR3 runs to 14 residues. Germline values: CDR1 KGHSH, CDR2 LQKENI. J gave up 0 bases and V 8 bases, and 3 bases lay outside the gene matches. CDR3 bases: TGTGCCAGCACCCAGGGGGCAACTAATGAAAAACTGTTTTTT. Protein product: CASTQGATNEKLFF.

V gene TRBV18 combines with J gene TRBJ2-7, with 14 positions matching TRBD2. The junction had 12 bases not matched to a gene; V was cut back by 6 bases and J by 2 bases. CDR3 size: 18 residues. From germline, CDR1 is KGHSH and CDR2 LQKENI. As DNA, the CDR3 is TGTGCCAGCTCGATTTACGGGACTAGCGGGAGTGGGACCTACGAGCAGTACTTC. Protein: CASSIYGTSGSGTYEQYF.

The rearrangement uses TRBV5-6 and TRBJ2-7, with 8 positions matching TRBD2. J was trimmed by 6 bases and V by 4 bases; bases with no gene match: 6. The CDR3 length is 13 residues. Germline V CDR1 and CDR2: SGHDT, YYEEEE. The CDR3 loop is CASSGTSLGEQYF. The CDR3 coding sequence is TGTGCCAGCAGCGGGACTAGTCTCGGCGAGCAGTACTTC.